The text below deals with one TCR beta chain. In germline, CDR1 is LGHNA, CDR2 YSLEER. The V end lost 0 bases, the J end lost 6 bases, and 15 bases lay between the germline ends. CDR3 size: 16 residues. TCRdb ran MiXCR on the 5' RACE reads and lists one entry per CDR3 protein. Here the sample spans about 190,000 distinct CDR3 sequences, around 20% being singletons. These data belong to a study of T-cell memory formation after mild COVID-19. The specimen sequenced was PBMCs or a T cell subset sorted from them (not recorded which). This clonotype was sampled from an adult woman who had mild COVID-19 (a few samples of this study predate the infection). Cell type and time point are not known. This chain uses TRBV4-3 with TRBJ2-1, with a weak D call TRBD1 (5 bases). In DNA, the CDR3 is TGCGCCAGCAGCCAAGATCAAGGGGCTCTAGGCAATGAGCAGTTCTTC. Amino acid sequence: CASSQDQGALGNEQFF.